This TCR beta chain emerged from a study of OX40 agonist ivuxolimab in advanced cancers. Study as a whole: Dose-escalation patients had hepatocellular carcinoma, melanoma, renal cell or head and neck cancer. From about 20 to 80 years was the age range, with a mean of around 60 years, and about 83% were male. Three partial responders included one hepatocellular carcinoma patient and two cutaneous melanoma patients.

Profiling relied on immunoSEQ multiplex PCR, and the TCRdb table lists in-frame clones only, not all of them. The sample contains about 59,000 clones, 87% of which appear only once. This clone was counted only a few times. Its specificity is not known. Study results and caveats: Expanded clones were, on average, more numerous among CD8+ T cells than CD4+.

The germline V gene has CDR1 SEHNR and CDR2 FQNEAQ (reference sequence). Trimming cost V 5 bases and J 2 bases, with 12 bases left between them. This CDR3 comprises 14 residues. This specimen consisted of CD4+ or CD8+ T cells sorted from blood, obtained in a trial of the OX40 agonist ivuxolimab. This TCR was sampled from an adult with an advanced solid tumor such as melanoma, head and neck, liver or kidney cancer. The chain is built from TRBV7-9 and TRBJ2-5, with D perhaps matching TRBD1 (5 bases). As DNA, the CDR3 is TGTGCCAGCAGCCCTCGGGCAGGGCAAGAGACCCAGTACTTC. This codes for CASSPRAGQETQYF.